The 22 T cell receptor beta chains below all came from one sample that was sequenced in a study of CD8 T cells in ankylosing spondylitis. General study findings and limits: What appeared characteristic of ankylosing spondylitis blood was a TCR beta motif of fewer than ten highly homologous variants.

TCRdb reprocessed the 5' RACE reads via MiXCR and lists one record per CDR3 protein. The sample has about 540,000 distinct CDR3 sequences, roughly 13% seen once. The antigens for these receptors are not known. The sample consisted of blood, either unsorted or a sorted T cell fraction (not recorded which). The receptors stem from a male donor with ankylosing spondylitis.

In DNA, the CDR3 is TGTGCCATCAGTGACCGAGCAGGGTTGGTTGAAAAACTGTTTTTT. The encoded protein is CAISDRAGLVEKLFF. V is TRBV10-3 and J is TRBJ1-4, with D perhaps matching TRBD1 (5 bases). CDR1 ENHRY and CDR2 SYGVKD come from the germline V gene. The CDR3 covers 15 residues. Deletions cut 3 bases from V and 7 bases from J, with 15 bases between.

There are many counts of this clonotype. The chain employs TRBV5-6 and TRBJ2-3; D unresolved. Germline V CDR1 and CDR2: SGHDT, YYEEEE. Trimming pared 0 bases from V and 4 bases from J, leaving 6 bases between. The CDR3 consists of 13 residues. CDR3 amino acids: CASSLGRSDTQYF. CDR3 DNA: TGTGCCAGCAGCTTGGGGCGGTCAGATACGCAGTATTTT.

The V call is TRBV20-1, the J call TRBJ2-1; 7 bases are a match to TRBD2. J lost 7 bases, V lost 5 bases, and 14 bases had no gene match. This CDR3 comprises 15 residues. The germline V gene has CDR1 DFQATT and CDR2 SNEGSKA (reference sequence). The CDR3 nucleotides are TGCAGTGCTGGCCCTTCGGGGAGGGCCAGGAATGAGCAGTTCTTC. The encoded protein is CSAGPSGRARNEQFF.

There are a few counts of this clonotype. This sequence joins TRBV5-1 and TRBJ2-7, with 9 positions matching TRBD1. CDR3 length: 13 residues. From germline, CDR1 is SGHRS and CDR2 YFSETQ. The trim removed 7 bases at V and 2 bases at J, leaving 4 bases unmatched. The CDR3 nucleotides are TGCGCCAGCCGGACAGGGGACCCCTACGAGCAGTACTTC. Its protein product is CASRTGDPYEQYF.

This clonotype was counted ten times or more. The chain recombines TRBV20-1 with TRBJ2-5; 7 bases are a match to TRBD1. The CDR3 runs to 14 residues. V was clipped by 5 bases and J by 5 bases; unmatched bases: 11. Germline V CDR1 and CDR2: DFQATT, SNEGSKA (reference sequence). The CDR3 sequence: CSASRRQGGETQYF. The CDR3 DNA reads as TGCAGTGCTTCGCGTAGACAGGGCGGGGAGACCCAGTACTTC.

This clonotype appeared a few times. The chain uses TRBV12-3 or TRBV12-4 and TRBJ2-5; no clear D. V was pared by 5 bases and J by 2 bases, with 15 bases between. The CDR3 spans 15 residues. The CDR3 sequence: CASSRVGGMQETQYF. In DNA form, the CDR3 reads TGTGCCAGCAGTAGAGTGGGTGGCATGCAAGAGACCCAGTACTTC.

The sample holds a few counts of this clonotype. The gene calls are TRBV4-1 and TRBJ2-1; D is ambiguous. This CDR3 spans 16 amino acids. Per the germline V gene, CDR1 is MGHRA and CDR2 is YSYEKL. V was pared by 1 base and J by 0 bases, with 10 bases between. As DNA, the CDR3 is TGCGCCAGCAGCCAAGGTCCTCTTTTCTCCTACAATGAGCAGTTCTTC. It is translated as CASSQGPLFSYNEQFF.

This clonotype was counted a few times. The chain combines TRBV29-1 with TRBJ1-1, with TRBD1 identical over 10 bases. Germline assignment: CDR1 SQVTM and CDR2 ANQGSEA. This CDR3 is built from 15 residues. The V gene end was trimmed by 6 bases and the J gene end by 0 bases; junction bases not matched to a gene: 7. In DNA, the CDR3 is TGCAGCGTCCATGGACAGGGGGGAGTGAACACTGAAGCTTTCTTT. This encodes CSVHGQGGVNTEAFF.

This clonotype was counted between two and nine times. J is TRBJ1-5 and V is TRBV6-2 or TRBV6-3; D might be TRBD1 (5 bases). Trimming shortened V by 8 bases and J by 0 bases, and 14 bases separated the two germline ends. Germline CDR1 and CDR2: MNHEY and SVGEGT. CDR3 length: 15 residues. This chain's CDR3 is CASQRGEYSNQPQHF. DNA for the CDR3: TGTGCCAGCCAGAGAGGGGAATATAGCAATCAGCCCCAGCATTTT.

This clonotype came up a few times. The chain uses TRBV3-1 and TRBJ2-1; D uncertain. The CDR3 contains 14 residues. Germline values: CDR1 LGHDT, CDR2 YNNKEL (reference sequence). Trimming cost V 0 bases and J 5 bases, with 8 bases left between them. The CDR3 DNA reads as TGTGCCAGCAGCCAAGATGTCGGAAACAATGAGCAGTTCTTC. Translated, it gives CASSQDVGNNEQFF.

The J gene is TRBJ2-7, the V gene TRBV7-9; TRBD2 agrees at 14 bases. Germline V gene sequence: CDR1 SEHNR, CDR2 FQNEAQ (reference sequence). The CDR3 is 16 residues long. V was clipped by 0 bases and J by 2 bases; unmatched bases: 0. The CDR3: CASSLAGLAGAYEQYV. The CDR3 region has the DNA TGTGCCAGCAGCTTAGCGGGACTAGCGGGGGCCTACGAGCAGTACGTC.

This clonotype has just a few counts. The gene calls are TRBV4-2 and TRBJ1-1, with 7 nucleotides matching TRBD1. V was pared by 1 base and J by 1 base, with 6 bases of the junction left unmatched. CDR1 LGHNA and CDR2 YNFKEQ come from the germline V gene. The CDR3 is 16 residues long. The CDR3 coding sequence is TGTGCCAGCAGCCAAGTTCTAGGGGGCCCGAACACTGAAGCTTTCTTT. This sequence encodes CASSQVLGGPNTEAFF.

V is TRBV4-1 and J is TRBJ2-6; 10 bases map to TRBD2. With 4 bases clipped from V and 2 bases from J, the junction kept 8 bases outside the gene matches. CDR3 length: 18 amino acids. In germline, CDR1 is MGHRA, CDR2 YSYEKL. CDR3 nucleotides: TGCGCCAGCAGCCCCCGAGCAGCGGGAGGGGCTGGGGCCAACGTCCTGACTTTC. Protein sequence: CASSPRAAGGAGANVLTF.

The sample holds many counts of this clonotype. The V call is TRBV24-1, the J call TRBJ2-5; TRBD2 matches at 7 bases. V lost 0 bases, J lost 5 bases, and 8 bases stayed unmatched. In germline, CDR1 is KGHDR, CDR2 SFDVKD. The CDR3 runs 16 residues. The CDR3 DNA follows: TGTGCCACCAGTGATTTGCAGTTCGCGGGGGTGGAGACCCAGTACTTC. This sequence encodes CATSDLQFAGVETQYF.

The chain joins TRBV3-1 to TRBJ2-7; 8 bases fit TRBD2. With V trimmed by 4 bases and J by 3 bases, 8 bases remained unmatched. CDR3 length: 15 amino acids. Germline V gene sequence: CDR1 LGHDT, CDR2 YNNKEL (reference sequence). CDR3 loop: CASSLKTGRVYEQYF. In DNA form, the CDR3 reads TGTGCCAGCAGCCTAAAGACCGGGAGGGTCTACGAGCAGTACTTC.

The chain has TRBV4-1 and TRBJ2-2, with D uncertain. The CDR3 consists of 18 residues. Trimming stripped 4 bases from V and 0 bases from J, with 18 bases between. Germline V CDR1 and CDR2: MGHRA, YSYEKL. This CDR3 is CASSPRGLPSANTGELFF. The CDR3 DNA reads TGCGCCAGCAGCCCACGAGGCCTACCCTCCGCGAACACCGGGGAGCTGTTTTTT.

The chain employs TRBV28 and TRBJ2-6; D ambiguous. CDR3 length: 15 residues. V dropped 6 bases and J dropped 4 bases, with 13 bases sitting between them. Germline V CDR1 and CDR2: MDHEN, SYDVKM. CDR3 in DNA: TGTGCCAGCAGCGCCGGAGACCTCGGGGCCAACGTCCTGACTTTC. Protein sequence: CASSAGDLGANVLTF.

J is TRBJ2-7 and V is TRBV27; TRBD2 matches at 7 bases. V shed 4 bases, J shed 2 bases, and the junction held 11 bases outside the gene matches. The CDR3 consists of 16 residues. The germline gives CDR1 MNHEY, CDR2 SMNVEV (reference sequence). The CDR3: CASSSQTPRGAYEQYV. CDR3 DNA: TGTGCCAGCAGTTCTCAGACCCCTCGGGGGGCCTACGAGCAGTACGTC.

This chain connects TRBV7-8 to TRBJ2-2; 8 bases align to TRBD2. Unmatched junction bases numbered 14, after V lost 7 bases and J lost 4 bases. There are 17 residues in the CDR3. Germline CDR1 reads SGHVS; CDR2 reads FQNEAQ. CDR3 in DNA: TGTGCCAGCAATATAAAACCGGGACTAGGACGCACCGGGGAGCTGTTTTTT. Protein product: CASNIKPGLGRTGELFF.

This clonotype appeared a few times. This sequence joins TRBV4-1 and TRBJ1-4; D ambiguous. CDR1 and CDR2 (germline): MGHRA, YSYEKL. The CDR3 is 19 amino acids. V lost 4 bases and J 3 bases, leaving 24 bases between the germline ends. CDR3: CASSRLPGPYVFSNEKLFF. The CDR3 bases are TGCGCCAGCAGCCGCCTCCCGGGTCCTTACGTGTTTTCTAATGAAAAACTGTTTTTT.

The J gene is TRBJ1-1, the V gene TRBV27; 8 bases match TRBD1. This CDR3 comprises 16 residues. Trimming at V came to 5 bases and at J to 0 bases, leaving 8 bases not matched to a gene. Germline CDR1 and CDR2: MNHEY and SMNVEV (reference sequence). CDR3 residues: CASSRQGQAVNTEAFF. The CDR3, as DNA: TGTGCCAGCAGTCGACAGGGACAGGCGGTGAACACTGAAGCTTTCTTT.

This chain connects TRBV7-9 to TRBJ1-1, with D uncertain. The V and J ends lost 1 base and 6 bases respectively, with 6 bases between them. CDR3 length: 12 amino acids. Germline V gene sequence: CDR1 SEHNR, CDR2 FQNEAQ (reference sequence). In DNA, the CDR3 is TGTGCCAGCAGCTTAGTCGGGTCTGAAGCTTTCTTT. Translated: CASSLVGSEAFF.